This T cell receptor beta chain was documented in a study of T cell repertoires in cytomegalovirus infection. V lost 7 bases, J lost 9 bases, and 17 bases stayed unmatched. The CDR3 is 16 residues long. Germline V CDR1 and CDR2: MDHEN, SYDVKM. Each CDR3 protein is one row after TCRdb ran MiXCR on the reads. There are around 570,000 distinct CDR3 sequences in the sample; almost 40% occur only once, and over 45% lies in the top ten. As for this clonotype: Its cognate antigen is unknown.

The gene calls are TRBV28 and TRBJ2-1; 8 positions agree with TRBD2. Specimen: cultured PBMCs, collected from culture after CMV antigen stimulation. The sequence came from a human donor in good health (CMV status not recorded). Some clones in this sample may be carry-over from other donors' samples. CDR3 coding DNA: TGTGCCAGCACCCCACTCCAAGCGGGAGAGGGAGTTGAGCAGTTCTTC. Protein: CASTPLQAGEGVEQFF.